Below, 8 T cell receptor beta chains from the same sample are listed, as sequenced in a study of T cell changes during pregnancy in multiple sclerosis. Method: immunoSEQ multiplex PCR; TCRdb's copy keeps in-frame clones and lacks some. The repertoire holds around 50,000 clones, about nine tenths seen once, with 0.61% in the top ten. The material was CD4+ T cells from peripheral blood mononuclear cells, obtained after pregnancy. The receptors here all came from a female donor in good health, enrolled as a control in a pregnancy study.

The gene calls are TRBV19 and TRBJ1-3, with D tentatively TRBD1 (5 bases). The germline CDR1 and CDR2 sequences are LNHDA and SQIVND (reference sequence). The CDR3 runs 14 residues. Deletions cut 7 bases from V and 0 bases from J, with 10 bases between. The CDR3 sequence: CASTWGGSGNTIYF. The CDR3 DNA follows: TGTGCCAGTACCTGGGGCGGCTCTGGAAACACCATATATTTT. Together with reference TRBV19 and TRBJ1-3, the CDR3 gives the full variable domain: DGGITQSPKYLFRKEGQNVTLSCEQNLNHDAMYWYRQDPGQGLRLIYYSQIVNDFQKGDIAEGYSVSREKKESFPLTVTSAQKNPTAFYLCASTWGGSGNTIYFGEGSWLTVV.

CDR3 nucleotides: TGTGCCAGCATATTGAACCGACTAGCGGGGGGTGTCGAGCAGTACTTC. Its protein is CASILNRLAGGVEQYF. The gene calls are TRBV2 and TRBJ2-7; the match to TRBD2 covers 13 bases. The CDR3 is 16 residues long. V gave up 7 bases and J gave up 6 bases; unmatched junction bases: 12. Germline V lookup: CDR1 SNHLY, CDR2 FYNNEI.

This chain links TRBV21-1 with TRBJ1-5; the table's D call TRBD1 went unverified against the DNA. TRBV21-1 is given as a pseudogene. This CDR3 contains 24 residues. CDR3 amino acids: CASSKWLARSLSRQGAPLEQPQHF. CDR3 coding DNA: TGTGCCAGCAGCAAATGGTTAGCCCGGAGTCTCTCCCGGCAGGGGGCCCCACTCGAACAGCCCCAGCATTTT.

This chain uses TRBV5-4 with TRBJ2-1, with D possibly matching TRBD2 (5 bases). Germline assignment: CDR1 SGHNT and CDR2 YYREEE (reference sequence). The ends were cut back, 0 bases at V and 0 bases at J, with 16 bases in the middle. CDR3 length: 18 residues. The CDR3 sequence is CASSLGGAGPFSYNEQFF. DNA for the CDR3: TGTGCCAGCAGCTTGGGCGGTGCGGGCCCTTTCTCCTACAATGAGCAGTTCTTC.

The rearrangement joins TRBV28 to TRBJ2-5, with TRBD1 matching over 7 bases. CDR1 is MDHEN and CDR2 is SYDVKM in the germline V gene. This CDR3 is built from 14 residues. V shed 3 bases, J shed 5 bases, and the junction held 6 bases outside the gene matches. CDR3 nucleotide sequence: TGTGCCAGCAGTTTCGTGGGGACAGCGGAGACCCAGTACTTC. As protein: CASSFVGTAETQYF. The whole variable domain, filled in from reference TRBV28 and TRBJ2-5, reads DVKVTQSSRYLVKRTGEKVFLECVQDMDHENMFWYRQDPGLGLRLIYFSYDVKMKEKGDIPEGYSVSREKKERFSLILESASTNQTSMYLCASSFVGTAETQYFGPGTRLLVL.

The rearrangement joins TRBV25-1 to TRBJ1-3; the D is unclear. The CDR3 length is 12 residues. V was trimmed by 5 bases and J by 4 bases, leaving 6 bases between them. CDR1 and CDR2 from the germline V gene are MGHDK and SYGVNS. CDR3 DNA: TGTGCCAGCAGTCTCGCGGGAAACACCATATATTTT. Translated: CASSLAGNTIYF. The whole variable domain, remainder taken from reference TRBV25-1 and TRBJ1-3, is EADIYQTPRYLVIGTGKKITLECSQTMGHDKMYWYQQDPGMELHLIHYSYGVNSTEKGDLSSESTVSRIRTEHFPLTLESARPSHTSQYLCASSLAGNTIYFGEGSWLTVV.

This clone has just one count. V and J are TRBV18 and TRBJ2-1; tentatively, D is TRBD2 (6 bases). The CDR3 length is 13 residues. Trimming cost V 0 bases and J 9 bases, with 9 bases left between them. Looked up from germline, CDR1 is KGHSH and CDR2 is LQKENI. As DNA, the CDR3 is TGTGCCAGCTCACCACCGGAGGGGAGTGAGCAGTTCTTC. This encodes CASSPPEGSEQFF.

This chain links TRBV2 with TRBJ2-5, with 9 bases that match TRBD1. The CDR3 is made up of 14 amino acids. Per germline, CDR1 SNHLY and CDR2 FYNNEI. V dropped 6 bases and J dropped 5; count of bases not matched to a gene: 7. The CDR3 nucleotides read TGTGCCAGCAGCCCGGGACAGGGAGGTGAGACCCAGTACTTC. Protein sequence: CASSPGQGGETQYF.